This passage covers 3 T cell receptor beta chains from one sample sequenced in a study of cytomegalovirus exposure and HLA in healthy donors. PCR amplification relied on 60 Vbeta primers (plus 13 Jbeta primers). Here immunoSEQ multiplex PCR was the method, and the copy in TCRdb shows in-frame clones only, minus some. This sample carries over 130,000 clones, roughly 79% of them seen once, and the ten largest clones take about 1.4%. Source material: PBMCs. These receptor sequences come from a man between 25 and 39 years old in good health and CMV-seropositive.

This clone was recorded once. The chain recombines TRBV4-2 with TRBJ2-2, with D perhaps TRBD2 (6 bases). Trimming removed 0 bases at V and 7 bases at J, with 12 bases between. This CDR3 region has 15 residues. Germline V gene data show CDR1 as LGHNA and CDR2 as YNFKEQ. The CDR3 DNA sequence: TGTGCCAGCAGCCAAGATGGAGGGCCTGACGGGGAGCTGTTTTTT. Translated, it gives CASSQDGGPDGELFF.

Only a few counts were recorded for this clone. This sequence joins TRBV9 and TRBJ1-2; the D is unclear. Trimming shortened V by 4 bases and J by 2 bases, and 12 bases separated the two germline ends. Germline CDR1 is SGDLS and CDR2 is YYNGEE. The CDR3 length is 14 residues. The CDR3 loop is CASSTHYTNYGYTF. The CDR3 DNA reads TGTGCCAGCAGCACTCACTATACCAACTATGGCTACACCTTC.

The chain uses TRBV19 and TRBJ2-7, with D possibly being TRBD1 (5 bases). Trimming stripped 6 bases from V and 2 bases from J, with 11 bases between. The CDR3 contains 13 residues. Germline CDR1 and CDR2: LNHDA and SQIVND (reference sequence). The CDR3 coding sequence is TGTGCCAGTAGGAGGCAGGACACCTACGAGCAGTACTTC. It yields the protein CASRRQDTYEQYF.